Below, 18 T cell receptor beta chains from the same sample are listed, as sequenced in a study of blood T cell repertoires in COVID-19. The repertoire was sequenced with immunoSEQ multiplex PCR; TCRdb's copy has only in-frame clones and lacks some. Counted here are 93,000 or so clones, more than 70% occurring once; the ten biggest clones make up approximately 3.5%. What was sequenced was peripheral blood. The origin of the receptors is a woman in her fifties or sixties with acute or convalescent COVID-19.

The CDR3 reads CASSPRQGMNTEAFF. DNA of the CDR3: TGTGCCAGCAGCCCTCGACAGGGGATGAACACTGAAGCTTTCTTT. The rearrangement links TRBV11-3 to TRBJ1-1; TRBD1 aligns across 8 bases. Trimming cost V 5 bases and J 0 bases; bases outside gene matches: 5. CDR1 and CDR2 (germline): SGHNT, YENEEA. CDR3 length: 15 residues.

A few counts support this clone. The sample has other DNA sequences that encode this CDR3 too. In DNA form, the CDR3 reads TGTGCCAGCAGTTACGCAGGGAACACTGAAGCTTTCTTT. Protein product: CASSYAGNTEAFF. The chain carries TRBV6-5 and TRBJ1-1; D gene ambiguous. This CDR3 spans 13 amino acids. The V gene lost 2 bases and the J gene lost 1 base, with 5 bases spanning the gap. Germline CDR1 is MNHEY and CDR2 is SVGAGI.

The rearrangement uses TRBV6-5 and TRBJ2-1; 10 bases are shared with TRBD2. Germline trimming cut 6 bases from V and 6 bases from J; bases unmatched to any gene: 5. The CDR3 runs 14 residues. Germline values: CDR1 MNHEY, CDR2 SVGAGI. The CDR3 coding sequence is TGTGCCAGCAGGCCTAGCGGGAGCACCAATGAGCAGTTCTTC. Its protein product is CASRPSGSTNEQFF.

The V gene is TRBV29-1, the J gene TRBJ1-1; D possibly corresponds to TRBD1 (6 bases). The CDR3 spans 17 residues. Germline V gives CDR1 SQVTM, CDR2 ANQGSEA. The V and J ends lost 6 bases and 4 bases respectively, with 27 bases between them. CDR3 nucleotide sequence: TGCAGCGTCGCCTTCCCGATTATACAGGGTTCGGTCACTGAAGCTTTCTTT. Translating it yields CSVAFPIIQGSVTEAFF.

V gene TRBV7-2 combines with J gene TRBJ1-1, with a weak D call TRBD1 (5 bases). CDR3 length: 13 amino acids. V shed 1 base and J shed 10 bases, with 13 bases lying between them. The germline V gene encodes CDR1 SGHTA and CDR2 FQGNSA. The CDR3 reads CASSLVGGRAAFF. The DNA of the CDR3 is TGTGCCAGCAGCTTAGTGGGGGGTAGGGCAGCTTTCTTT.

This clone was detected only a few times. DNA for the CDR3: TGTGCCAGCAGCCAAGGGAGGCTCCAGGGGAGCTCCTATAATTCACCCCTCCACTTT. Amino acid sequence: CASSQGRLQGSSYNSPLHF. V usage is TRBV14 and J usage is TRBJ1-6, with D possibly being TRBD1 (6 bases). The CDR3 has 19 amino acids. Trimming took 1 base from V and 0 from J, leaving 16 bases between them. Germline-derived CDR1 and CDR2 are SGHDN and FVKESK.

This chain links TRBV30 with TRBJ1-3; D is perhaps TRBD1 (5 bases). CDR1 is GTSNPN, CDR2 SVGIG, per germline (reference sequence). V was shortened by 0 bases and J by 6 bases, with 12 bases between the two germline ends. This CDR3 region has 14 residues. The CDR3: CAWSVMVGENTIYF. In DNA, the CDR3 is TGTGCCTGGAGTGTCATGGTAGGGGAAAACACCATATATTTT.

The chain joins TRBV6-5 to TRBJ1-2, with D uncertain. The CDR3 is made up of 13 amino acids. The V gene's germline CDR1 is MNHEY and CDR2 SVGAGI. The V and J ends lost 7 bases and 8 bases respectively, with 17 bases between them. This CDR3 is CASTEGPLRGYTF. CDR3 bases: TGTGCCAGCACCGAGGGCCCCCTGAGGGGCTACACCTTC.

The gene calls are TRBV5-1 and TRBJ2-1; perhaps TRBD2 as D (6 bases). Germline V lookup: CDR1 SGHRS, CDR2 YFSETQ. The CDR3 spans 15 residues. The ends were cut back, 2 bases at V and 3 bases at J, with 12 bases in the middle. The CDR3: CASSFSGLHYNEQFF. The CDR3 bases are TGCGCCAGCAGCTTTAGCGGACTACACTACAATGAGCAGTTCTTC.

This clone has a single count. This chain uses TRBV9 with TRBJ1-2, with TRBD1 as a possible D gene (5 bases). The CDR3 sequence is 13 residues long. The ends were cut back, 3 bases at V and 5 bases at J, with 11 bases in the middle. Germline values: CDR1 SGDLS, CDR2 YYNGEE. The CDR3 sequence: CASSAITGYGYTF. CDR3 nucleotides: TGTGCCAGCAGCGCCATAACAGGTTATGGCTACACCTTC.

The V gene is TRBV6-5, the J gene TRBJ2-7, with D perhaps matching TRBD2 (6 bases). Germline CDR1 reads MNHEY; CDR2 reads SVGAGI. The CDR3 sequence is 13 residues long. With 0 bases removed from V and 6 bases from J, the gap between germline ends came to 9 bases. The CDR3 region has the DNA TGTGCCAGCAGTTACTCCGGGGGAAGCGAGCAGTACGTC. Its protein is CASSYSGGSEQYV.

The chain combines TRBV28 with TRBJ2-1, with 13 bases aligning to TRBD2. The CDR3 totals 16 residues. Germline V gene data show CDR1 as MDHEN and CDR2 as SYDVKM. V shed 4 bases, J shed 7 bases, and the junction held 7 bases outside the gene matches. Here the CDR3 reads CASSWAGTSGKNEQFF. CDR3 sequence (DNA): TGTGCCAGCAGTTGGGCCGGGACTAGCGGGAAGAATGAGCAGTTCTTC. Filled out from reference TRBV28 and TRBJ2-1, the complete variable domain reads DVKVTQSSRYLVKRTGEKVFLECVQDMDHENMFWYRQDPGLGLRLIYFSYDVKMKEKGDIPEGYSVSREKKERFSLILESASTNQTSMYLCASSWAGTSGKNEQFFGPGTRLTVL.

The V gene is TRBV18, the J gene TRBJ2-1; the D gene is possibly TRBD1 (8 bases). The CDR3 has 13 residues. Germline lookup yields CDR1 KGHSH and CDR2 LQKENI. With 8 bases removed from V and 7 bases from J, the gap between germline ends came to 15 bases. CDR3 loop: CASRQGRENEQFF. The CDR3 DNA reads as TGTGCCAGCAGACAGGGGAGGGAGAATGAGCAGTTCTTC.

The chain carries TRBV3-1 (or the pseudogene TRBV3-2) and TRBJ2-1; D is unresolved. The CDR3 runs to 14 residues. Germline CDR1 reads LGHDT; CDR2 reads YNNKEL (reference sequence). V lost 0 bases and J 4 bases, leaving 7 bases between the germline ends. Here the CDR3 reads CASSQDSLYNEQFF. CDR3 coding DNA: TGTGCCAGCAGCCAAGATAGCCTATACAATGAGCAGTTCTTC.

This chain joins TRBV10-2 and TRBJ1-1; TRBD1 matches at 10 bases. Trimming cost V 0 bases and J 0 bases; bases outside gene matches: 7. CDR3 size: 18 residues. Germline CDR1 and CDR2: WSHSY and SAAADI. CDR3 nucleotide sequence: TGCGCCAGCAGTGAGTCCGGACAGGGGGTCGCAATGAACACTGAAGCTTTCTTT. As protein: CASSESGQGVAMNTEAFF.

The chain combines TRBV5-1 with TRBJ1-1; TRBD1 is a possible D gene (5 bases). The CDR3 has 14 residues. Trimming took off 3 bases at V and 3 bases at J, with 12 bases between the two ends. The V gene's germline CDR1 is SGHRS and CDR2 YFSETQ. CDR3 amino acids: CASSSSGGDTEAFF. Written as DNA, the CDR3 is TGCGCCAGCAGCTCCTCGGGAGGGGACACTGAAGCTTTCTTT.

The chain couples TRBV28 to TRBJ2-5; D possibly corresponds to TRBD2 (6 bases). Trimming pared 4 bases from V and 4 bases from J, leaving 16 bases between. This CDR3 is built from 15 residues. Germline lookup yields CDR1 MDHEN and CDR2 SYDVKM. The DNA of the CDR3 is TGTGCCAGCAGTTCCCTCGCGGGGCTGGCAGAGACCCAGTACTTC. Residues: CASSSLAGLAETQYF.

J is TRBJ2-3 and V is TRBV5-1; 8 bases agree with TRBD1. J was trimmed by 1 base and V by 6 bases; bases with no gene match: 4. The CDR3 has 14 amino acids. Germline CDR1 SGHRS, CDR2 YFSETQ. CDR3 nucleotides: TGCGCCAGCAAGGGACAGGTCGGCACAGATACGCAGTATTTT. This codes for CASKGQVGTDTQYF.